This passage covers 20 T cell receptor beta chains from one sample sequenced in a study of regulatory T cells in long-lasting Graves disease. Both iRepertoire HTBI primers and Arm-PCR of CDR3 regions were used to build the TCR beta libraries. In TCRdb, the multiplex PCR reads were re-called with MiXCR into one record per CDR3 protein. The sample consists of about 400,000 distinct CDR3 sequences, about 16% of them appearing once. Documented time point: newly diagnosed GD, antithyroid drugs for less than 3 months. Generation of the TCR library employed RNA extracted from PBMCs. These records were also assigned to another study, of T cells in Graves' hyperthyroidism and ophthalmopathy.

The starting material was peripheral blood mononuclear cells (PBMCs), obtained at new diagnosis, from a patient treated with antithyroid drugs. Every receptor here comes from a woman between 18 and 29 years old with Graves disease.

Worth noting for this clonotype: This may be a read error: a much more frequent sequence differs by one nucleotide. The chain uses TRBV27 and TRBJ2-7; TRBD1 matches at 11 bases. This CDR3 has 14 amino acids. Germline values: CDR1 MNHEY, CDR2 SMNVEV (reference sequence). The CDR3 DNA follows: TGTGTCAGCAGTTCATGGACAGGGGGCAGCGAGCAGTACTTC. Translation: CVSSSWTGGSEQYF.

This clonotype has at least ten counts. The V call is TRBV20-1, the J call TRBJ1-2; D unclear. V shed 5 bases and J shed 5 bases, with 12 bases lying between them. The CDR3 has 12 residues. Germline values: CDR1 DFQATT, CDR2 SNEGSKA (reference sequence). CDR3 sequence reads: CSAEPQEYGYTF. The DNA for the CDR3 is TGCAGTGCTGAACCCCAGGAGTATGGCTACACCTTC.

A remark on this clonotype: This likely reflects a read error, since a far larger clone is one base away. The chain uses TRBV11-1 and TRBJ2-7, with 12 bases matching TRBD2. The CDR3 has 16 residues. The V segment lost 5 bases and the J segment 0 bases; nucleotides outside the gene matches: 5. CDR1 is SGHAT and CDR2 is FQDESV in the germline V gene (reference sequence). The CDR3 region has the DNA TGTGCCAGCAGCAGACCTAGCGGGAGGGTCTCCTACGAGCAGTACTTC. It codes for CASSRPSGRVSYEQYF.

This clonotype has a count of ten or more. This chain connects TRBV5-1 to TRBJ2-1; D tentatively fits TRBD1 or TRBD2 (5 bases each). The CDR3 sequence is 16 residues long. Germline V gives CDR1 SGHRS, CDR2 YFSETQ. Trimming took 4 bases from V and 5 from J, leaving 19 bases between them. This CDR3 is CASSPSGTGGNNEQFF. In DNA form, the CDR3 reads TGCGCCAGCAGCCCATCCGGGACGGGCGGAAACAATGAGCAGTTCTTC.

In its sample, this clonotype was seen many times. The chain carries TRBV2 and TRBJ2-7; TRBD1 is a possible D gene (5 bases). CDR3 size: 12 residues. The V gene lost 7 bases and the J gene lost 4 bases, with 11 bases spanning the gap. Germline V gene lookup returns CDR1 SNHLY and CDR2 FYNNEI. DNA of the CDR3: TGTGCCAGCACCGAAAGGGGTTACGAGCAGTACTTC. The encoded protein is CASTERGYEQYF.

This clonotype came up a few times. A much larger clone lies a single base off, so this may be a read error. The rearrangement joins TRBV28 to TRBJ1-1; D is possibly TRBD1 (6 bases). Between the trimmed V and J ends, which lost 2 bases and 6 bases, there was a span of 16 bases. CDR1 is MDHEN and CDR2 is SYDVKM in the germline V gene. This CDR3 has 15 amino acids. The chain's CDR3 is CASSLIGGQVAEAFF. CDR3 in DNA: TGTGCCAGCAGTTTAATCGGGGGGCAAGTGGCTGAAGCTTTCTTT.

This clonotype was detected many times. The chain carries TRBV11-2 and TRBJ1-1; TRBD1 might be the D (5 bases). V was clipped by 7 bases and J by 7 bases, with 19 bases between them. This CDR3 has 14 residues. Germline V gene data show CDR1 as SGHAT and CDR2 as FQNNGV. For the CDR3, the DNA is TGTGCCAGCACCCAGGTAGTGGGGCCGGGTGAAGCTTTCTTT. Translation: CASTQVVGPGEAFF.

Points on this clonotype: A much larger clone lies a single base off, so this may be a read error. The chain joins TRBV7-8 to TRBJ2-7, with D possibly TRBD1 on 6 matching bases. The length of the CDR3 is 15 residues. V lost 5 bases and J 3 bases, leaving 17 bases between the germline ends. CDR1 is SGHVS and CDR2 is FQNEAQ in the germline V gene. The CDR3 DNA reads as TGTGCCAGCAGCCCAGATGGGACAAGGGGCTACGAGCAGTACTTC. Amino acid sequence: CASSPDGTRGYEQYF.

On this clonotype: One base away lies a much larger clone, so this may be a sequencing read error. This chain links TRBV3-1 with TRBJ2-1; D possibly corresponds to TRBD2 (5 bases). Matching the DNA end better, TRBJ2-5 makes the J call doubtful. Germline CDR1 reads LGHDT; CDR2 reads YNNKEL (reference sequence). This CDR3 contains 15 residues. CDR3 coding DNA: TGTGCCAGCAGCCAAGCCCCAAAAGAGTCGGAGGCCCAGTACTTC. It specifies CASSQAPKESEAQYF.

This clonotype showed up many times. This chain connects TRBV28 to TRBJ2-1, with 10 bases that match TRBD2. Per the germline V gene, CDR1 is MDHEN and CDR2 is SYDVKM. The J segment lost 7 bases and the V segment lost 6 bases, leaving 6 bases of the junction unmatched. The CDR3 runs 14 residues. Written as DNA, the CDR3 is TGTGCCAGCAGATCTCGACTAGCGGGTAATGAGCAGTTCTTC. The encoded protein is CASRSRLAGNEQFF.

This clonotype occurred many times. The chain joins TRBV13 to TRBJ2-5; a weak D match, TRBD1 (6 bases). Trimming took off 7 bases at V and 3 bases at J, with 9 bases between the two ends. Germline V gene lookup returns CDR1 PRHDT and CDR2 FYEKMQ (reference sequence). CDR3 length: 12 amino acids. CDR3: CASTGDEETQYF. CDR3 nucleotides: TGTGCCAGCACAGGGGACGAAGAGACCCAGTACTTC.

This clonotype was detected ten times or more. This chain connects TRBV2 to TRBJ1-2, with 9 bases aligning to TRBD1. The CDR3 contains 14 residues. After removal of 8 bases from V and 4 bases from J, the junction contained 8 bases not matched to a gene. The V gene's germline CDR1 is SNHLY and CDR2 FYNNEI. The CDR3 protein is CASEGTGSTYGYTF. The CDR3 DNA follows: TGTGCCAGCGAAGGGACAGGGAGTACCTATGGCTACACCTTC.

This clonotype was detected ten times or more. The chain has TRBV4-1 and TRBJ1-2, with a weak D call TRBD1 (6 bases). Trimming removed 1 base from V and 7 bases from J, with 16 bases in between. Germline V lookup: CDR1 MGHRA, CDR2 YSYEKL. The CDR3 runs 15 residues. The CDR3 loop reads CASSQANRVGGGYTF. The CDR3 DNA sequence: TGCGCCAGCAGCCAAGCCAACAGGGTTGGGGGTGGCTACACCTTC.

This clonotype was detected ten times or more. V usage is TRBV6-1 and J usage is TRBJ1-1; 7 bases agree with TRBD1. Trimming removed 6 bases from V and 2 bases from J; junction bases left unmatched: 9. Germline V gene lookup returns CDR1 MNHNS and CDR2 SASEGT. This CDR3 is built from 15 residues. The DNA for the CDR3 is TGTGCCAGCAGAAACCCTGACAGGGTCAACACTGAAGCTTTCTTT. Translating gives CASRNPDRVNTEAFF.

This clonotype occurred many times. V and J are TRBV20-1 and TRBJ1-1; TRBD1 agrees at 8 bases. Germline V gene lookup returns CDR1 DFQATT and CDR2 SNEGSKA (reference sequence). The CDR3 contains 16 residues. CDR3 protein: CRATTDDGTGLTEAFF. CDR3 nucleotides: TGCAGGGCGACGACGGACGATGGGACAGGCTTAACTGAAGCTTTCTTT.

This clonotype has ten or more counts. This chain links TRBV7-9 with TRBJ1-1; TRBD1 agrees at 10 bases. Unmatched junction bases numbered 2, after V lost 3 bases and J lost 4 bases. CDR3 length: 14 amino acids. Per germline, CDR1 SEHNR and CDR2 FQNEAQ (reference sequence). DNA for the CDR3: TGTGCCAGCAGCTTTAGGACAGGGGGCACTGAAGCTTTCTTT. Protein: CASSFRTGGTEAFF.

This clonotype was counted at least ten times. CDR3: CASSLFGGQEAEAFF. In DNA form, the CDR3 reads TGCGCCAGCAGCTTGTTCGGGGGGCAGGAGGCTGAAGCTTTCTTT. The chain couples TRBV5-1 to TRBJ1-1, with D maybe TRBD1 (6 bases). The CDR3 runs to 15 residues. Germline-derived CDR1 and CDR2 are SGHRS and YFSETQ. Trimming pared 1 base from V and 6 bases from J, leaving 16 bases between.

This chain connects TRBV3-1 to TRBJ2-1, with D tentatively TRBD2 (6 bases). Germline V CDR1 and CDR2: LGHDT, YNNKEL (reference sequence). The CDR3 has 14 residues. V dropped 5 bases and J dropped 3 bases, with 11 bases sitting between them. The CDR3 region is CASSARLVYNEQFF. As DNA, the CDR3 is TGTGCCAGCAGCGCACGACTAGTCTACAATGAGCAGTTCTTC.

This clonotype has just a few counts. CDR3 sequence (DNA): TGTGCCAGCAGCGTAGATAATGGAGCGAACTATGGCTACACCTTC. Its protein is CASSVDNGANYGYTF. The J gene is TRBJ1-2, the V gene TRBV9; the D is unclear. Germline V gene lookup returns CDR1 SGDLS and CDR2 YYNGEE. Between the trimmed V and J ends, which lost 0 bases and 2 bases, there was a span of 11 bases. The CDR3 is 15 residues long.

This clonotype was found many times. The chain couples TRBV11-2 to TRBJ2-5, with D possibly TRBD2 on 5 matching bases. V gave up 5 bases and J gave up 7 bases, with 11 bases separating them. From germline, CDR1 is SGHAT and CDR2 FQNNGV. The CDR3 has 12 residues. For the CDR3, the DNA is TGTGCCAGCAGCCCATCTGCGGGGACCCAGTACTTC. It is translated as CASSPSAGTQYF.